The 5 T cell receptor beta chains presented below share a single source sample, sequenced in a study of OX40 agonist ivuxolimab in advanced cancers. The assay was immunoSEQ multiplex PCR, and TCRdb's table has in-frame clones only and misses some. The table records tens of thousands of clones, around 90% of them present only once. The sample in question was CD4+ or CD8+ T cells sorted from blood, obtained in a trial of the OX40 agonist ivuxolimab. These receptors were collected from an adult with an advanced solid tumor such as melanoma, head and neck, liver or kidney cancer.

The chain carries TRBV27 and TRBJ2-1, with 9 bases fitting TRBD2. This CDR3 is 15 amino acids long. Germline lookup yields CDR1 MNHEY and CDR2 SMNVEV (reference sequence). J was trimmed by 7 bases and V by 1 base; bases with no gene match: 5. CDR3 protein: CASSLLISGRNEQFF. CDR3 nucleotide sequence: TGTGCCAGCAGTTTATTGATTAGCGGGAGAAATGAGCAGTTCTTC.

Here the CDR3 DNA reads TGTGCCAGCAGTCCTTCCGGGGGGACTAACTATGGCTACACCTTC. Its protein is CASSPSGGTNYGYTF. The chain is built from TRBV27 and TRBJ1-2; D may be TRBD1 (5 bases). The germline V gene encodes CDR1 MNHEY and CDR2 SMNVEV (reference sequence). This CDR3 contains 15 residues. V lost 5 bases and J 0 bases, leaving 13 bases between the germline ends.

The chain links TRBV7-9 to TRBJ2-5, with D unclear. V lost 9 bases to trimming and J lost 1 base, with 18 bases between them. CDR1 and CDR2 (germline): SEHNR, FQNEAQ (reference sequence). The CDR3 is 15 amino acids. The CDR3 sequence is CASTPPLAPQETQYF. The CDR3 DNA is TGTGCCAGTACCCCTCCCCTGGCCCCCCAAGAGACCCAGTACTTC.

As DNA, the CDR3 is TGTGCCAGCAGCTCACTAACTAGTACAGATACGCAGTATTTT. Translating it yields CASSSLTSTDTQYF. The chain has TRBV7-9 and TRBJ2-3; D is possibly TRBD2 (5 bases). Trimming removed 4 bases at V and 3 bases at J, with 11 bases between. Germline assignment: CDR1 SEHNR and CDR2 FQNEAQ (reference sequence). The CDR3 runs 14 residues.

This clone has just a few counts. V is TRBV2 and J is TRBJ2-4, with D uncertain. The germline V and J ends were trimmed by 5 bases and 8 bases, with 13 bases remaining between them. CDR1 is SNHLY and CDR2 is FYNNEI in the germline V gene. This CDR3 is built from 13 residues. CDR3 DNA: TGTGCCAGCAGTTTCGGTGCCTGGGACATTCAGTACTTC. Residues: CASSFGAWDIQYF.